A selection of T cell receptor beta chains follows, all from one sample in a study of immune heterogeneity within non-small cell lung tumors. TCRdb re-called the multiplex PCR reads through MiXCR, storing one row per CDR3 protein. This sample has about 20,000 distinct CDR3 sequences, with 25% to 35% found just once. The sample comprised lung tumor tissue. Source of these receptors: a man aged 35 to 55 with non-small cell lung cancer. The CDR3 runs from the conserved cysteine through the conserved F or W. Fields, in order: J gene, V gene, CDR3 protein.

J: TRBJ2-1; V: TRBV29-1; CDR3: CSVDSSGRFLYNEQFF
J: TRBJ2-4; V: TRBV7-8; CDR3: CASSLEVGSAKNIQYF
J: TRBJ1-2; V: TRBV7-9; CDR3: CASTPDWSFYGYTF
J: TRBJ1-5; V: TRBV6-1; CDR3: CASGTGNQPQHF
J: TRBJ2-5; V: TRBV7-9; CDR3: CASSSGGTSGARETQYF
J: TRBJ1-1; V: TRBV19; CDR3: CASWRGTENTEAFF
J: TRBJ2-1; V: TRBV18; CDR3: CASSPDLSYNEQFF
J: TRBJ1-2; V: TRBV7-2; CDR3: CASSSLNVDNYGYTF
J: TRBJ1-2; V: TRBV20-1; CDR3: CSARVVQNYGYTF
J: TRBJ1-6; V: TRBV18; CDR3: CASSPGDRSGNSPLHF
J: TRBJ1-2; V: TRBV6-1; CDR3: CASSEVTHYGYTF
J: TRBJ1-5; V: TRBV2; CDR3: CASKRNNQPQHF
J: TRBJ2-7; V: TRBV9; CDR3: CASSVGGVGYEQYF
J: TRBJ2-3; V: TRBV20-1; CDR3: CSAARTSGSTDTQYF
J: TRBJ2-1; V: TRBV20-1; CDR3: CSASRDSYNEQFF
J: TRBJ2-1; V: TRBV29-1; CDR3: CSVEVAGGPDEQFF
J: TRBJ2-1; V: TRBV19; CDR3: CASSIDRGAGEQFF
J: TRBJ2-1; V: TRBV6-1; CDR3: CASSSRSVSGGPGEQFF
J: TRBJ2-3; V: TRBV19; CDR3: CASSIQRPGIDTQYF
J: TRBJ1-1; V: TRBV19; CDR3: CASSIRLGINTEAFF
J: TRBJ1-1; V: TRBV19; CDR3: CASSPQGYTEAFF
J: TRBJ2-2; V: TRBV7-6; CDR3: CASSLAATSTGELFF
J: TRBJ2-3; V: TRBV20-1; CDR3: CSASSGARADTQYF
J: TRBJ2-7; V: TRBV20-1; CDR3: CSARIPGVGYEQYF
J: TRBJ2-7; V: TRBV7-9; CDR3: CASSFGTGGVHF
J: TRBJ1-1; V: TRBV7-9; CDR3: CASRITGAAPEGFF
J: TRBJ2-7; V: TRBV11-2; CDR3: CASSLDRVSYEQYF
J: TRBJ1-1; V: TRBV6-1; CDR3: CASRIQGNTEAFF
J: TRBJ1-3; V: TRBV13; CDR3: CASSLGAGSGDTIYF
J: TRBJ2-3; V: TRBV7-3; CDR3: CASSTTGTDTDTQYF
J: TRBJ1-2; V: TRBV27; CDR3: CASSPFSGQGSYGYTF
J: TRBJ2-1; V: TRBV7-3; CDR3: CASSLIRNNEQFF
J: TRBJ2-3; V: TRBV11-3; CDR3: CASSLGWREEGDTQYF
J: TRBJ1-1; V: TRBV6-5; CDR3: CASSYSSASWEALNTEAFF
J: TRBJ2-7; V: TRBV20-1; CDR3: CSASRQGSYEQYF
J: TRBJ1-4; V: TRBV5-1; CDR3: CASSRDGIGDEKLFF
J: TRBJ2-5; V: TRBV11-2; CDR3: CASSLAGTQYF
J: TRBJ1-6; V: TRBV4-1; CDR3: CASSSWGLPNPNNSPLHF
J: TRBJ2-7; V: TRBV5-4; CDR3: CASSLDRPAEQYF
J: TRBJ1-1; V: TRBV5-1; CDR3: CASSPDGLQNTEAFF
J: TRBJ2-5; V: TRBV20-1; CDR3: CSACGGTTQETQYF
J: TRBJ1-5; V: TRBV19; CDR3: CASSPRASSNQPQHF
J: TRBJ2-7; V: TRBV12-3/TRBV12-4; CDR3: CASSFSTGKPYEQYF
J: TRBJ2-3; V: TRBV20-1; CDR3: CSAFPGGLTDTQYF
J: TRBJ2-1; V: TRBV2; CDR3: CASRETSGGFGEQFF
J: TRBJ2-2; V: TRBV9; CDR3: CASSVGTDPNGELFF
J: TRBJ1-2; V: TRBV28; CDR3: CASSITSLPNYGYTF
J: TRBJ2-7; V: TRBV7-2; CDR3: CASSLASSYEQYF
J: TRBJ2-3; V: TRBV15; CDR3: CATSPRQGVWNTQYF
J: TRBJ1-3; V: TRBV11-3; CDR3: CASSLGGTGRSGNTIYF
J: TRBJ1-1; V: TRBV5-1; CDR3: CASSLDTYSTPGAFF
J: TRBJ1-1; V: TRBV6-2/TRBV6-3; CDR3: CASSYSGHGDTEAFF
J: TRBJ1-2; V: TRBV10-3; CDR3: CAISDGRENYGYTF
J: TRBJ2-3; V: TRBV6-5; CDR3: CASSYSIAIAITDTQYF
J: TRBJ1-6; V: TRBV7-9; CDR3: CASSLGSSYNSPLHF
J: TRBJ2-3; V: TRBV27; CDR3: CASSPGLAESTDTQYF
J: TRBJ2-1; V: TRBV7-9; CDR3: CASSFSGSIYNEQFF
J: TRBJ1-6; V: TRBV27; CDR3: CASSLATGNNSPLHF
J: TRBJ1-3; V: TRBV24-1; CDR3: CATSDSLGNTIYF
J: TRBJ2-7; V: TRBV7-2; CDR3: CASSPRAPGAGGPYEHYF